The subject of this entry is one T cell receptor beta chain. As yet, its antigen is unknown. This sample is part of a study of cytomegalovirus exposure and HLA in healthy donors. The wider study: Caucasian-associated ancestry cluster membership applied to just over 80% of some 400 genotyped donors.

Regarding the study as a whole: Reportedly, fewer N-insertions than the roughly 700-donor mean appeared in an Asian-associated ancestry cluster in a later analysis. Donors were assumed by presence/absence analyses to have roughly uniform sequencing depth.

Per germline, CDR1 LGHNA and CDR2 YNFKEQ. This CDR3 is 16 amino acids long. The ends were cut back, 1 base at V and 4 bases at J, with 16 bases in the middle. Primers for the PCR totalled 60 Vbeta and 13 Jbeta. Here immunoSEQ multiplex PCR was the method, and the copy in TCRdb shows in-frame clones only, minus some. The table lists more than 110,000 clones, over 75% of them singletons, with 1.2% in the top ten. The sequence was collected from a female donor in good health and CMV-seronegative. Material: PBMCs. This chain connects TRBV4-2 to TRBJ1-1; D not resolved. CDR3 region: CASSQGVGGGGTEAFF. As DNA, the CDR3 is TGTGCCAGCAGCCAAGGTGTTGGTGGCGGTGGCACTGAAGCTTTCTTT.